This TCR beta chain was identified in a study of OX40 agonist ivuxolimab in advanced cancers. Study in general: The dose-escalation cohort had hepatocellular carcinoma, melanoma, renal cell or head and neck cancer.

Clones were sequenced by immunoSEQ multiplex PCR, and TCRdb holds only the in-frame ones, with some missing. This table holds about 98,000 clones, roughly nine tenths found once. Germline loops: CDR1 SGHKS, CDR2 YYEKEE (reference sequence). This CDR3 is 14 amino acids long. Germline trimming cut 3 bases from V and 5 bases from J; bases unmatched to any gene: 7. The sequenced sample was CD4+ or CD8+ T cells sorted from blood, obtained in a trial of the OX40 agonist ivuxolimab. The receptor was isolated from an adult with an advanced solid tumor such as melanoma, head and neck, liver or kidney cancer. The chain links TRBV5-5 to TRBJ1-1; TRBD1 aligns across 7 bases. CDR3 region: CASSSNRGGTEAFF. CDR3 DNA: TGTGCCAGCAGCTCGAACAGGGGTGGTACTGAAGCTTTCTTT.